The 20 T cell receptor beta chains listed next were all sequenced from one sample in a study of CD8 T cells in ankylosing spondylitis. TCRdb called the 5' RACE reads again in MiXCR, with one record for every CDR3 protein. The sample carries around 120,000 distinct CDR3 sequences, over 7% recorded once. The sequenced material came from blood, either unsorted or a sorted T cell fraction (not recorded which). These receptors originate from a male donor with ankylosing spondylitis or in good health (not recorded which).

A word on this clonotype: A read error is possible here, since a much larger clone lies one base away. V is TRBV3-1 and J is TRBJ1-1; D not resolved. Per the germline V gene, CDR1 is LGHDT and CDR2 is YNNKEL (reference sequence). The CDR3 runs 14 residues. Trimming pared 4 bases from V and 4 bases from J, leaving 13 bases between. CDR3 DNA sequence: TGTGCCAGCAGCCCTAGCGGACTACGCACTGAAGCTTTCTTT. Amino acids: CASSPSGLRTEAFF.

This clonotype was seen at least ten times. The gene calls are TRBV5-1 and TRBJ2-1; 8 nucleotides agree with TRBD1. This CDR3 is built from 17 residues. Trimming removed 4 bases from V and 9 bases from J; junction bases left unmatched: 18. CDR1 SGHRS and CDR2 YFSETQ come from the germline V gene. The CDR3 reads CASSPTLDRGSFGEQFF. In DNA, the CDR3 is TGCGCCAGCAGCCCAACTCTTGACAGGGGATCCTTCGGTGAGCAGTTCTTC.

The chain recombines TRBV29-1 with TRBJ2-5, with TRBD2 as a possible D gene (6 bases). Trimming removed 7 bases from V and 4 bases from J, with 16 bases in between. Germline lookup yields CDR1 SQVTM and CDR2 ANQGSEA. This CDR3 has 13 residues. CDR3 nucleotide sequence: TGCAGCGACCTCCGGGACTCCCTAGAGACCCAGTACTTC. Translation gives CSDLRDSLETQYF.

This clonotype appeared many times. V usage is TRBV7-9 and J usage is TRBJ2-2; D is possibly TRBD2 (7 bases). V was clipped by 5 bases and J by 6 bases, with 19 bases between them. Germline V gene lookup returns CDR1 SEHNR and CDR2 FQNEAQ (reference sequence). The CDR3 is 16 residues long. The DNA for the CDR3 is TGTGCCAGCAGCCCGAGATTCGGGGGGCAATCCGGGGAGCTGTTTTTT. Its protein product is CASSPRFGGQSGELFF.

Ten or more counts support this clonotype. V is TRBV6-5 and J is TRBJ1-6, with D possibly being TRBD1 (6 bases). CDR3 length: 14 residues. Germline V gene data show CDR1 as MNHEY and CDR2 as SVGAGI. Trimming took 0 bases from V and 8 from J, leaving 8 bases between them. In nucleotides, the CDR3 is TGTGCCAGCAGTTACTCGGCAGGGGATTCACCCCTCCACTTT. Its translation: CASSYSAGDSPLHF.

This rearrangement joins TRBV29-1 to TRBJ2-7; 15 bases map to TRBD2. Germline loops: CDR1 SQVTM, CDR2 ANQGSEA. CDR3 length: 19 amino acids. V trimming: 2 bases; J trimming: 3 bases; junction bases outside the gene matches: 14. This chain's CDR3 is CSVEPGTSGRIKNCYEQYF. The CDR3 DNA follows: TGCAGCGTTGAACCAGGGACTAGCGGGAGGATAAAAAACTGCTACGAGCAGTACTTC.

The chain couples TRBV6-1 to TRBJ1-1; no reliable D call. V lost 7 bases to trimming and J lost 1 base, with 16 bases between them. Germline loops: CDR1 MNHNS, CDR2 SASEGT. There are 15 residues in the CDR3. The CDR3 loop reads CASIPDARTNTEAFF. The CDR3 DNA reads as TGTGCCAGCATTCCGGACGCAAGAACGAACACTGAAGCTTTCTTT.

This clonotype was observed many times. The chain is built from TRBV20-1 and TRBJ2-3; 10 bases are shared with TRBD2. Germline V lookup: CDR1 DFQATT, CDR2 SNEGSKA (reference sequence). This CDR3 contains 16 residues. Trimming removed 5 bases from V and 5 bases from J; junction bases left unmatched: 13. CDR3 coding DNA: TGCAGTGCTTCTACCCCCCTAGCGGGAGTGGAAGATACGCAGTATTTT. This gives the protein CSASTPLAGVEDTQYF.

This clonotype has only a few counts. The J gene is TRBJ2-1, the V gene TRBV5-1, with 13 nucleotides matching TRBD2. The length of the CDR3 is 17 residues. V gave up 4 bases and J gave up 5 bases; unmatched junction bases: 9. The V gene's germline CDR1 is SGHRS and CDR2 YFSETQ. CDR3 sequence (DNA): TGCGCCAGCAGCCCGCAAGGGGGACTAGCGGGACACAATGAGCAGTTCTTC. It specifies CASSPQGGLAGHNEQFF.

This clonotype was counted many times. V is TRBV5-1 and J is TRBJ2-1; 8 nucleotides agree with TRBD2. Trimming removed 1 base from V and 7 bases from J; junction bases left unmatched: 10. This CDR3 is built from 16 residues. Germline V lookup: CDR1 SGHRS, CDR2 YFSETQ. The CDR3 protein is CASSLLTAGGANEQFF. The CDR3 DNA reads as TGCGCCAGCAGCTTGTTAACGGCGGGAGGCGCGAATGAGCAGTTCTTC. Full variable domain (remainder filled in from reference TRBV5-1 and TRBJ2-1): KAGVTQTPRYLIKTRGQQVTLSCSPISGHRSVSWYQQTPGQGLQFLFEYFSETQRNKGNFPGRFSGRQFSNSRSEMNVSTLELGDSALYLCASSLLTAGGANEQFFGPGTRLTVL.

This clonotype showed up many times. This chain joins TRBV7-3 and TRBJ2-3, with no clear D. V gave up 5 bases and J gave up 4 bases, with 19 bases separating them. The germline V gene encodes CDR1 SGHTA and CDR2 FQGTGA. The CDR3 spans 16 residues. The CDR3 bases are TGTGCCAGCAGCCTAGGACCGCCACCCTTGGCAGATACGCAGTATTTT. Protein sequence: CASSLGPPPLADTQYF.

The chain employs TRBV7-2 and TRBJ2-1; D remains unclear. The CDR3 consists of 17 residues. Germline-derived CDR1 and CDR2 are SGHTA and FQGNSA. V was cut by 4 bases and J by 0 bases, with 16 bases left in between. CDR3 coding DNA: TGTGCCAGCAGCTACACGACTGCCGGCAGCTCCTACAATGAGCAGTTCTTC. It encodes CASSYTTAGSSYNEQFF.

V usage is TRBV20-1 and J usage is TRBJ2-6; TRBD2 matches at 7 bases. Per the germline V gene, CDR1 is DFQATT and CDR2 is SNEGSKA (reference sequence). With V trimmed by 0 bases and J by 1 base, 6 bases remained unmatched. The CDR3 has 17 residues. In nucleotides, the CDR3 is TGCAGTGCTAGAGACGGAAGGGAGGGATCTGGGGCCAACGTCCTGACTTTC. Its protein is CSARDGREGSGANVLTF.

This clonotype was observed many times. The chain employs TRBV20-1 and TRBJ2-1, with no clear D. There are 9 residues in the CDR3. V was cut by 2 bases and J by 14 bases, with 7 bases left in between. Germline values: CDR1 DFQATT, CDR2 SNEGSKA (reference sequence). CDR3 sequence reads: CSARPDEFF. DNA of the CDR3: TGCAGTGCTAGACCTGACGAGTTCTTC.

The table lists this clonotype with many counts. Here the CDR3 reads CASSLALATPLVETQYF. As DNA, the CDR3 is TGTGCCAGCAGTTTAGCGCTTGCGACCCCTCTGGTCGAGACCCAGTACTTC. V is TRBV12-3 or TRBV12-4 and J is TRBJ2-5; D uncertain. The V gene lost 0 bases and the J gene lost 5 bases, with 19 bases spanning the gap. The CDR3 sequence is 17 residues long.

Many counts were recorded for this clonotype. This chain connects TRBV7-2 to TRBJ2-7; no clear D. The CDR3 has 13 residues. Germline CDR1 SGHTA, CDR2 FQGNSA. The ends were cut back, 4 bases at V and 0 bases at J, with 7 bases in the middle. The DNA for the CDR3 is TGTGCCAGCAGCTCTCGGCTCTCCTACGAGCAGTACTTC. Its protein product is CASSSRLSYEQYF.

This clonotype was seen ten or more times. This sequence joins TRBV7-8 and TRBJ2-7; D uncertain. Germline V gene lookup returns CDR1 SGHVS and CDR2 FQNEAQ. The CDR3 length is 15 residues. V shed 4 bases and J shed 1 base, with 14 bases lying between them. The CDR3 protein is CASSSIPGPSYEQYF. The CDR3 nucleotides are TGTGCCAGCAGCTCGATCCCGGGTCCATCCTACGAGCAGTACTTC.

The sample holds many counts of this clonotype. This rearrangement joins TRBV29-1 to TRBJ1-1, with a tentative D call TRBD1 (5 bases). V lost 8 bases and J lost 1, with 14 bases in between. This CDR3 contains 13 residues. CDR1 and CDR2 (germline): SQVTM, ANQGSEA. CDR3 loop: CSTRDSGNTEAFF. The CDR3 region has the DNA TGCAGCACCAGGGACTCGGGGAACACTGAAGCTTTCTTT.

This clonotype was recorded at least ten times. The chain employs TRBV7-2 and TRBJ2-7; D unclear. V was pared by 1 base and J by 5 bases, with 6 bases between. The CDR3 is made up of 12 amino acids. Germline lookup yields CDR1 SGHTA and CDR2 FQGNSA. CDR3 sequence reads: CASSLDRNEQYF. CDR3 coding DNA: TGTGCCAGCAGCTTAGATAGGAACGAGCAGTACTTC.

This chain connects TRBV20-1 to TRBJ2-7, with unresolved D. Germline V gives CDR1 DFQATT, CDR2 SNEGSKA (reference sequence). There are 10 residues in the CDR3. The ends were cut back, 4 bases at V and 5 bases at J, with 6 bases in the middle. The CDR3 is CSANDDEQYF. The CDR3 region has the DNA TGCAGTGCTAACGACGACGAGCAGTACTTC.